This T cell receptor beta chain was profiled in a study of cytomegalovirus exposure and HLA in healthy donors. These donors, healthy bone marrow donors, were studied. J was trimmed by 7 bases and V by 0 bases; bases with no gene match: 7. The CDR3 totals 14 residues. Germline V lookup: CDR1 SGHKS, CDR2 YYEKEE (reference sequence). Findings and limits, study-wide: Trimming of TCR beta V- and J-genes showed a link, identified in a later analysis, to a missense DCLRE1C variant.

Comments on this clone: Its antigen remains unknown.

The PCR contained 60 Vbeta and 13 Jbeta primers. Assay: immunoSEQ multiplex PCR; the TCRdb copy retains only in-frame clones and omits some. Of some 89,000 clones listed, over 70% were seen once; the top ten hold almost 8.5%. This rearrangement joins TRBV5-5 to TRBJ2-7, with 7 nucleotides matching TRBD1. This TCR was sampled from a man aged 55 to 69 in good health and CMV-seronegative. The source material was PBMCs. The CDR3, as DNA: TGTGCCAGCAGCTTGGGGACAGGTTGGAGTGAGCAGTACTTC. Translating it yields CASSLGTGWSEQYF.